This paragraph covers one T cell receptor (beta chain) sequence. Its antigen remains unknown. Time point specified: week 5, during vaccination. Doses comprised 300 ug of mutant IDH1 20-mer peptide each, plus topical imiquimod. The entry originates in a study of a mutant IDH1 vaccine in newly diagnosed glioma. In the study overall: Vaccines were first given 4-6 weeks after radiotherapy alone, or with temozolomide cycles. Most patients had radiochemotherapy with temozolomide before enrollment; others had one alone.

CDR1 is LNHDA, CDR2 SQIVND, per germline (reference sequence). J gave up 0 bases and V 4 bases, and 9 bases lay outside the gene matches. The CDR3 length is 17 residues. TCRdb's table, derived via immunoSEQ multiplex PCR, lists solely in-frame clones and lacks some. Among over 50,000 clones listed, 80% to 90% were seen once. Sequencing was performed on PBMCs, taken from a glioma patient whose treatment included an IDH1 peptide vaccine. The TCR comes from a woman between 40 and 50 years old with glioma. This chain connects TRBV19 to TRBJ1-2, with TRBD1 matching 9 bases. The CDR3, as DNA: TGTGCCAGTAGTAGCGTGGACAGGGGCCAATCTAACTATGGCTACACCTTC. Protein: CASSSVDRGQSNYGYTF.